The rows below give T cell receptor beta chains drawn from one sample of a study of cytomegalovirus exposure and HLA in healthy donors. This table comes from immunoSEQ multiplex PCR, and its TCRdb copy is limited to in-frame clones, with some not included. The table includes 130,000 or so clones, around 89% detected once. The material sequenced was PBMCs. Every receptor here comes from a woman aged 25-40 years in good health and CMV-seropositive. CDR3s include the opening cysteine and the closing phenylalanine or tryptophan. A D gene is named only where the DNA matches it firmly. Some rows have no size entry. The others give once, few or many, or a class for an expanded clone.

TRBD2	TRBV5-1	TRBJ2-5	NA	TGCGCCAGCAGCTTGGCGGCTAGCGGACGCCAAGAGACCCAGTACTTC	CASSLAASGRQETQYF
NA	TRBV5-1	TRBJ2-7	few	TGCGCCAGCAGCACAGGGAACGAGCAGTACTTC	CASSTGNEQYF
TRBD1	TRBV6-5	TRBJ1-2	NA	TGTGCCAGCAGTTATAAGCCGACAGGGAACTACTATGGCTACACCTTC	CASSYKPTGNYYGYTF
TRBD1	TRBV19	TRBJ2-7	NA	TGTGCCAGTAGTATGGGCCCCGGGACAGGAGCCTACGAGCAGTACTTC	CASSMGPGTGAYEQYF
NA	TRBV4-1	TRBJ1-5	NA	TGCGCCAGCAGCAGCGGGGCCACGAAGCCCCAGCATTTT	CASSSGATKPQHF
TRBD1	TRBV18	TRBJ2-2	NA	TGTGCCAGCTCACCGGACAGGGGCACCGGGGAGCTGTTTTTT	CASSPDRGTGELFF
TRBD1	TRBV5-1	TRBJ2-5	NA	TGCGCCAGCAGCTCACAACAGGGGGTTTCGGAGACCCAGTACTTC	CASSSQQGVSETQYF
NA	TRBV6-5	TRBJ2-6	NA	TGTGCCAGCAGTCTTCGTACTGGGGCCAACGTCCTGACTTTC	CASSLRTGANVLTF
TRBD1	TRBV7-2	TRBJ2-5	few	TGTGCCAGCAGCTTGGGAGGACAGGGGGCAGGTGGGACCCAGTACTTC	CASSLGGQGAGGTQYF
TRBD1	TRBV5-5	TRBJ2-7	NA	TGTGCCAGCAGCCCCGGACAGGGCAAGCAGTACTTC	CASSPGQGKQYF
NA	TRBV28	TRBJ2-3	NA	TGTGCCAGCCTAGGAGATACGCAGTATTTT	CASLGDTQYF
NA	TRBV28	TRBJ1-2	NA	TGTGCCAGCAGTGCGCCGACTAAAGAGGGCTACACCTTC	CASSAPTKEGYTF
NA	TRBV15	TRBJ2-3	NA	TGTGCCACCAGCAGAGAAGGACTCTCGACGGCAGATACGCAGTATTTT	CATSREGLSTADTQYF
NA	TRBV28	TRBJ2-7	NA	TGTGCCAGCAGTTTTTCGGTCTACGAGCAGTACTTC	CASSFSVYEQYF
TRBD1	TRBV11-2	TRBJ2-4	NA	TGTGCCAGCAGCAAGGGACAGGAAAACATTCAGTACTTC	CASSKGQENIQYF
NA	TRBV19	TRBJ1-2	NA	TGTGCCAGTAGTCGAGGCAGGTGGGGAGTGACCTTC	CASSRGRWGVTF
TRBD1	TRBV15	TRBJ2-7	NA	TGTGCCACCAGCAGAGACCTTGGGAGAGACAGGGGTAGGCACGAGCAGTACTTC	CATSRDLGRDRGRHEQYF